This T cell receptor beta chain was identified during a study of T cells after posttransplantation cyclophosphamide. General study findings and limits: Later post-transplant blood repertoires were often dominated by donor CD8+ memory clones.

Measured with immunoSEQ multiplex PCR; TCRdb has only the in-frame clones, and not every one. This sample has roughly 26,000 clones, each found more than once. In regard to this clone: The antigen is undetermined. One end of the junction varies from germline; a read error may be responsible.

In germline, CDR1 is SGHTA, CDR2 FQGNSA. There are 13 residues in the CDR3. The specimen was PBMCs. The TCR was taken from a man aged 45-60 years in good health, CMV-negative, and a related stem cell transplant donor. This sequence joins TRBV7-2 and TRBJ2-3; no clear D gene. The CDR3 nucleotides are TGTGCCGGCAGCGCAGACCCCGGGGATACGCAGTATTTT. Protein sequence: CAGSADPGDTQYF.